These 24 T cell receptor beta chains came from one sample sequenced in a study of blood T cell repertoires in COVID-19. Using immunoSEQ multiplex PCR, the repertoire was profiled, and TCRdb retains in-frame clones only, with some absent. Among 200,000 to 300,000 clones listed, about 90% were seen once. The sequencing input was peripheral blood. The receptors stem from a woman aged 40 to 50 who had recovered from COVID-19.

This clone was counted between two and nine times. This CDR3 is CASSFSGGVYEQYF. The CDR3 DNA is TGTGCCAGCAGCTTTAGCGGGGGGGTCTACGAGCAGTACTTC. The chain recombines TRBV7-2 with TRBJ2-7; 11 positions match TRBD2. Germline V lookup: CDR1 SGHTA, CDR2 FQGNSA. The CDR3 is made up of 14 amino acids. Trimming removed 3 bases from V and 3 bases from J; junction bases left unmatched: 1.

The V and J genes are TRBV11-2 and TRBJ2-1; 9 positions agree with TRBD2. V lost 3 bases, J lost 15 bases, and 9 bases stayed unmatched. The CDR3 contains 13 residues. Germline V gene data show CDR1 as SGHAT and CDR2 as FQNNGV. In DNA form, the CDR3 reads TGTGCCAGCAGCTTGTTCCTAGCGGGGACTCGGTTCTTC. It specifies CASSLFLAGTRFF.

This clone has ten or more counts. The chain combines TRBV5-1 with TRBJ2-5, with a weak D call TRBD1 (5 bases). In germline, CDR1 is SGHRS, CDR2 YFSETQ. V shed 2 bases and J shed 3 bases, with 8 bases lying between them. CDR3 size: 13 residues. The CDR3 nucleotides read TGCGCCAGCAGCTTAGGGGCAGAAGAGACCCAGTACTTC. This gives the protein CASSLGAEETQYF.

In this sample, this clone turned up many times. CDR3 protein: CASSQELASYNEQFF. CDR3 sequence (DNA): TGTGCCAGCAGCCAAGAACTAGCGAGCTACAATGAGCAGTTCTTC. The gene calls are TRBV3-1 (or the pseudogene TRBV3-2) and TRBJ2-1; 7 positions agree with TRBD2. Germline loops: CDR1 LGHDT, CDR2 YNNKEL (reference sequence). J was trimmed by 3 bases and V by 0 bases; bases with no gene match: 2. The CDR3 length is 15 residues.

The chain carries TRBV6-1 and TRBJ2-2; D remains unclear. Between the trimmed V and J ends, which lost 3 bases and 10 bases, there was a span of 12 bases. The CDR3 is made up of 13 amino acids. Germline lookup yields CDR1 MNHNS and CDR2 SASEGT. The CDR3 reads CASSDLPRKELFF. The CDR3 nucleotides read TGTGCCAGCAGTGATCTGCCGAGGAAGGAGCTGTTTTTT.

The chain carries TRBV6-2 or TRBV6-3 and TRBJ2-3; 9 nucleotides match TRBD2. CDR1 and CDR2 (germline): MNHEY, SVGEGT. With 0 bases clipped from V and 2 bases from J, the junction kept 6 bases outside the gene matches. This CDR3 contains 17 residues. DNA of the CDR3: TGTGCCAGCAGTTACTCGGTAGCGGGGGTGACCACAGATACGCAGTATTTT. Amino acid sequence: CASSYSVAGVTTDTQYF.

This clone was observed once. This chain links TRBV7-2 with TRBJ1-4; no clear D gene. V was pared by 3 bases and J by 7 bases, with 9 bases between. Germline CDR1 reads SGHTA; CDR2 reads FQGNSA. This CDR3 is 13 amino acids long. CDR3: CASSFGLGEKLFF. CDR3 coding DNA: TGTGCCAGCAGCTTCGGCCTAGGTGAAAAACTGTTTTTT.

The chain recombines TRBV25-1 with TRBJ1-6; TRBD1 might be the D (6 bases). Germline loops: CDR1 MGHDK, CDR2 SYGVNS. The CDR3 runs 16 residues. Trimming cost V 3 bases and J 6 bases, with 15 bases left between them. The CDR3 bases are TGTGCCAGCAGTGATCCCCGTTTGGGGGCTAATTCACCCCTCCACTTT. Translated: CASSDPRLGANSPLHF.

Regarding this clone: The germline gene is not matched at one end of the junction; a read error may be the cause. This chain uses TRBV7-7 with TRBJ2-1; D perhaps matches TRBD1 (6 bases). Germline V lookup: CDR1 SSHAT, CDR2 FNYEAQ (reference sequence). The CDR3 runs 13 residues. The CDR3 DNA is TGTGCTAGCAGCCTCGATTTAGGGGGTGAGCAGTTCTTC. It yields the protein CASSLDLGGEQFF.

The gene calls are TRBV5-1 and TRBJ2-5; 10 bases align to TRBD2. From germline, CDR1 is SGHRS and CDR2 YFSETQ. With 4 bases clipped from V and 5 bases from J, the junction kept 8 bases outside the gene matches. This CDR3 is built from 15 residues. The CDR3 region has the DNA TGCGCCAGCAGCCCGAGCGGGGGGGCCCGGGAGACCCAGTACTTC. It translates to CASSPSGGARETQYF.

This chain links TRBV28 with TRBJ1-5; D is uncertain. The CDR3 has 14 residues. Trimming stripped 0 bases from V and 1 base from J, with 4 bases between. Germline lookup yields CDR1 MDHEN and CDR2 SYDVKM. The CDR3 loop reads CASSLWRSNQPQHF. The CDR3 nucleotides are TGTGCCAGCAGTTTATGGCGGAGCAATCAGCCCCAGCATTTT.

This rearrangement joins TRBV7-8 to TRBJ1-2, with TRBD1 identical over 9 bases. Germline V gives CDR1 SGHVS, CDR2 FQNEAQ. Unmatched junction bases numbered 5, after V lost 0 bases and J lost 3 bases. The CDR3 sequence is 16 residues long. The CDR3 region is CASSLASGTGYYGYTF. CDR3 DNA sequence: TGTGCCAGCAGCTTAGCGAGTGGGACAGGGTACTATGGCTACACCTTC.

V and J are TRBV3-1 (or the pseudogene TRBV3-2) and TRBJ2-3, with D maybe TRBD1 (6 bases). The germline V and J ends were trimmed by 2 bases and 2 bases, with 11 bases remaining between them. CDR3 size: 15 residues. The germline gives CDR1 LGHDT, CDR2 YNNKEL (reference sequence). The CDR3 region is CASSQTQGATDTQYF. CDR3 in DNA: TGTGCCAGCAGCCAAACACAGGGAGCCACAGATACGCAGTATTTT.

This chain connects TRBV6-5 to TRBJ1-5, with a tentative D call TRBD1 (6 bases). The CDR3 length is 15 residues. Trimming left V 6 bases short and J 9 bases short, with 21 bases between. Per germline, CDR1 MNHEY and CDR2 SVGAGI. The CDR3 is CASSPGGEGDRPQHF. The CDR3 DNA reads TGTGCCAGCAGCCCCGGGGGGGAGGGGGATCGGCCCCAGCATTTT.

The chain uses TRBV6-5 and TRBJ1-2; no clear D. V was pared by 5 bases and J by 8 bases, with 12 bases between. CDR1 is MNHEY, CDR2 SVGAGI, per germline. This CDR3 contains 12 residues. CDR3 coding DNA: TGTGCCAGCAGTAACGGAGGAGAAGGCTACACCTTC. This gives the protein CASSNGGEGYTF.

The chain couples TRBV6-7 to TRBJ2-5; possible D gene TRBD2, 6 bases. TRBV6-7 is an ORF for which the function is uncertain. V lost 7 bases and J 2 bases, leaving 17 bases between the germline ends. There are 15 residues in the CDR3. The CDR3 loop is CASTRMEGRQETQYF. The CDR3 nucleotides are TGTGCCAGCACGAGAATGGAGGGGCGACAAGAGACCCAGTACTTC.

This clone was counted a few times. The chain recombines TRBV6-5 with TRBJ1-5; D remains ambiguous. CDR1 is MNHEY and CDR2 is SVGAGI in the germline V gene. V lost 5 bases to trimming and J lost 0 bases, with 11 bases between them. CDR3 length equals 15 residues. Here the CDR3 reads CASSPQRNSNQPQHF. The CDR3 DNA reads as TGTGCCAGCAGTCCACAGAGAAATAGCAATCAGCCCCAGCATTTT.

Only one count was recorded for this clone. The J gene is TRBJ2-2, the V gene TRBV23-1; TRBD2 agrees at 7 bases. TRBV23-1 is noted as an ORF with a role that remains uncertain. This CDR3 has 14 residues. V lost 10 bases to trimming and J lost 5 bases; unmatched junction nucleotides: 10. CDR3 amino acids: CAIVGGGRTGELFF. CDR3 nucleotides: TGCGCCATTGTGGGGGGGGGACGGACCGGGGAGCTGTTTTTT.

CDR3 amino acids: CASSHDRGTSNTEAFF. The CDR3 DNA reads as TGTGCCAGCAGCCACGACAGGGGGACCTCTAACACTGAAGCTTTCTTT. The chain uses TRBV9 and TRBJ1-1; TRBD1 aligns across 9 bases. J was trimmed by 2 bases and V by 4 bases; bases with no gene match: 9. The CDR3 consists of 16 residues. Germline values: CDR1 SGDLS, CDR2 YYNGEE. The full variable domain, completed using reference TRBV9 and TRBJ1-1, is DSGVTQTPKHLITATGQRVTLRCSPRSGDLSVYWYQQSLDQGLQFLIQYYNGEERAKGNILERFSAQQFPDLHSELNLSSLELGDSALYFCASSHDRGTSNTEAFFGQGTRLTVV.

The V and J genes are TRBV7-2 and TRBJ2-4; D is perhaps TRBD1 (5 bases). The V gene's germline CDR1 is SGHTA and CDR2 FQGNSA. V lost 0 bases and J lost 6, with 12 bases in between. This CDR3 comprises 15 residues. For the CDR3, the DNA is TGTGCCAGCAGCTTAGCGCCAGGACAAACAAACATTCAGTACTTC. Translated: CASSLAPGQTNIQYF.

The genes are TRBV29-1 and TRBJ2-2, with D tentatively TRBD2 (5 bases). V lost 8 bases and J lost 4, with 14 bases in between. The germline CDR1 and CDR2 sequences are SQVTM and ANQGSEA. The CDR3 is 13 amino acids. The CDR3 DNA follows: TGCAGCCATGCGGACTTTCCCACCGGGGAGCTGTTTTTT. This gives the protein CSHADFPTGELFF.

V usage is TRBV11-2 and J usage is TRBJ1-1; TRBD1 agrees at 10 bases. The V gene end was trimmed by 1 base and the J gene end by 1 base; junction bases not matched to a gene: 9. This CDR3 contains 18 residues. The V gene's germline CDR1 is SGHAT and CDR2 FQNNGV. CDR3 sequence reads: CASSLAKVWTGGNTEAFF. CDR3 sequence (DNA): TGTGCCAGCAGCTTAGCCAAGGTATGGACAGGGGGGAACACTGAAGCTTTCTTT.

This chain joins TRBV5-8 and TRBJ2-3, with a weak D call TRBD1 (6 bases). Per germline, CDR1 SGHTS and CDR2 YDEGEE. V was pared by 1 base and J by 3 bases, with 9 bases between. This CDR3 comprises 14 residues. The CDR3 spells CASSLSGTTDTQYF. CDR3 DNA sequence: TGTGCCAGCAGCTTGTCCGGGACAACAGATACGCAGTATTTT.

The chain is built from TRBV25-1 and TRBJ1-1; 7 bases agree with TRBD1. The junction had 9 bases not matched to a gene; V was cut back by 0 bases and J by 5 bases. Germline V lookup: CDR1 MGHDK, CDR2 SYGVNS. There are 16 residues in the CDR3. The CDR3 is CASSEYRQGIWTEAFF. The CDR3 coding sequence is TGTGCCAGCAGTGAATATCGACAGGGAATATGGACTGAAGCTTTCTTT.